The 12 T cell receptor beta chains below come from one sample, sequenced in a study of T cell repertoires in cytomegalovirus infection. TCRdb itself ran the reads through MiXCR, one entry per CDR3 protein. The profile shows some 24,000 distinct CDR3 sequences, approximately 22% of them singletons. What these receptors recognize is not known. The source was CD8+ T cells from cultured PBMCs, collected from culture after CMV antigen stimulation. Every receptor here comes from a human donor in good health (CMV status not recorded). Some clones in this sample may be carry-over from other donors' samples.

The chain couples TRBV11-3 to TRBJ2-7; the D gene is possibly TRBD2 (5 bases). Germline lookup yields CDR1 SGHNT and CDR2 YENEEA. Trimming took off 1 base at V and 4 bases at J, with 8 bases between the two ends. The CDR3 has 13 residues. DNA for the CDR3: TGTGCCAGCAGCTTAGCGGGATCGTACGAGCAGTACTTC. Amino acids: CASSLAGSYEQYF.

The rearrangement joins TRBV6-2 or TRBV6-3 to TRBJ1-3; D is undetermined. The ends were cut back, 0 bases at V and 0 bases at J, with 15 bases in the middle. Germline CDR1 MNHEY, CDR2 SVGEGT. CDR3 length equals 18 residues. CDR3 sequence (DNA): TGTGCCAGCAGTTACTCCCGGCAGACCCCATTCTCTGGAAACACCATATATTTT. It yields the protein CASSYSRQTPFSGNTIYF.

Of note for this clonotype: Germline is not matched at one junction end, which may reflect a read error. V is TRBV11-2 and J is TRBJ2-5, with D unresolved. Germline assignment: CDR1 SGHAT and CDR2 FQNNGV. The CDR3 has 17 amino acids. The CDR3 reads CASSGTTVSGLGETKYF. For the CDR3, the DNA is TGTGCCAGCAGCGGTACAACCGTCTCCGGGCTTGGAGAGACCAAGTACTTC. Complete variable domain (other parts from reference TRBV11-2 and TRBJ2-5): EAGVAQSPRYKIIEKRQSVAFWCNPISGHATLYWYQQILGQGPKLLIQFQNNGVVDDSQLPKDRFSAERLKGVDSTLKIQPAKLEDSAVYLCASSGTTVSGLGETKYFGPGTRLLVL.

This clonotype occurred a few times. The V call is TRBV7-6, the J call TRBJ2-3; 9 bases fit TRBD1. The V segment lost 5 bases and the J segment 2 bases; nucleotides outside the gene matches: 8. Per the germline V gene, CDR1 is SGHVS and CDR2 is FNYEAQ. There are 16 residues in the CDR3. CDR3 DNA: TGTGCCAGCAGCCCGACAGGGGGAAAAGACACAGATACGCAGTATTTT. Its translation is CASSPTGGKDTDTQYF.

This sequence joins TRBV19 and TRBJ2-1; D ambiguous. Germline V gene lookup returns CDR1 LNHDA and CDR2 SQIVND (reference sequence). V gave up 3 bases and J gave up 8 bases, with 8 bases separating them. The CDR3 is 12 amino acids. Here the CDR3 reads CASSMLSDEQFF. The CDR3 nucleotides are TGTGCCAGTAGTATGTTAAGTGATGAGCAGTTCTTC.

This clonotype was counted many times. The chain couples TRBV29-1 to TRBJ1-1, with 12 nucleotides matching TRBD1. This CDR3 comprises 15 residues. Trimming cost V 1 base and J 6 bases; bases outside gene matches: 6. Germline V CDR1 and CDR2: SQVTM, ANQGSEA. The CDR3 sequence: CSVEVGTGGRSEAFF. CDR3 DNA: TGCAGCGTTGAAGTGGGGACAGGGGGCAGGTCTGAAGCTTTCTTT.

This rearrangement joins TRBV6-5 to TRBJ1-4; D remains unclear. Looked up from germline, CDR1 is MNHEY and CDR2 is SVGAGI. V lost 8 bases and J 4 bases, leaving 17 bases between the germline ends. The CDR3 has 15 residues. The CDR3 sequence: CASAFSGSLNEKLFF. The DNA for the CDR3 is TGTGCCAGCGCCTTCTCCGGGAGCCTTAATGAAAAACTGTTTTTT.

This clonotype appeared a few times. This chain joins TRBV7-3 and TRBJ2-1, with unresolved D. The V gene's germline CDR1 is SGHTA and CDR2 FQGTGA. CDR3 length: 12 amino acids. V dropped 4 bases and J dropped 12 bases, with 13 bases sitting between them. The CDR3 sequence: CASSSNGVGQFF. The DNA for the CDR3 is TGTGCCAGCAGCTCAAATGGGGTAGGGCAGTTCTTC.

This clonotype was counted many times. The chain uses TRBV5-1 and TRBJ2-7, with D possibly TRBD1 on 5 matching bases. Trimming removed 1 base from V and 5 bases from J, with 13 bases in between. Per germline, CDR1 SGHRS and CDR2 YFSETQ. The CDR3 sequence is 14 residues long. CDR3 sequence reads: CASSLRGQPNEQYF. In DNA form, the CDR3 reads TGCGCCAGCAGCTTGCGTGGACAACCCAACGAGCAGTACTTC. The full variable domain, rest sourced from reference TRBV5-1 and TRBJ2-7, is KAGVTQTPRYLIKTRGQQVTLSCSPISGHRSVSWYQQTPGQGLQFLFEYFSETQRNKGNFPGRFSGRQFSNSRSEMNVSTLELGDSALYLCASSLRGQPNEQYFGPGTRLTVT.

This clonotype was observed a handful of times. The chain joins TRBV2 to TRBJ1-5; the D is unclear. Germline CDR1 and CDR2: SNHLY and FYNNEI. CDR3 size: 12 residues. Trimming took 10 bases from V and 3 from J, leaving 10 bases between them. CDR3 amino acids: CATGESNQPQHF. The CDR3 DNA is TGTGCCACCGGGGAGTCCAATCAGCCCCAGCATTTT. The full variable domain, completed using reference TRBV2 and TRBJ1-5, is EPEVTQTPSHQVTQMGQEVILRCVPISNHLYFYWYRQILGQKVEFLVSFYNNEISEKSEIFDDQFSVERPDGSNFTLKIRSTKLEDSAMYFCATGESNQPQHFGDGTRLSIL.

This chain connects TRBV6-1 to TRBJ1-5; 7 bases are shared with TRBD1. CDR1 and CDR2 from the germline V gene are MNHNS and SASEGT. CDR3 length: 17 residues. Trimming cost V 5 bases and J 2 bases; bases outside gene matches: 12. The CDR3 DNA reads TGTGCCAGCAGTCCCCAATCCGACAGGGAGGGCAATCAGCCCCAGCATTTT. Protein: CASSPQSDREGNQPQHF.

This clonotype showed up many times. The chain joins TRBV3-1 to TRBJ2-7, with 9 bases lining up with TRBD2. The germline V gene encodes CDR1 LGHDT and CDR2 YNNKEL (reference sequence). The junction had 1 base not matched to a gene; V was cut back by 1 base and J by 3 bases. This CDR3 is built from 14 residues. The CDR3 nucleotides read TGTGCCAGCAGCCAAGGTAGCGGGGGCTACGAGCAGTACTTC. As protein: CASSQGSGGYEQYF.